Reported below is one TCR beta chain. Its matching antigen is unknown. Profiled with immunoSEQ multiplex PCR; TCRdb holds only in-frame clones, not every one. The table includes over 400,000 clones, 70% to 80% detected once. The data stem from a study of shared clonotypes between healthy human individuals. This CDR3 is built from 12 residues. Germline loops: CDR1 SGHTA, CDR2 FQGNSA. With 5 bases removed from V and 6 bases from J, the gap between germline ends came to 11 bases. General observations from the study: Collection of samples was limited to blood; tissue repertoires likely differ.

Sequenced sample: PBMCs. The rearrangement links TRBV7-2 to TRBJ2-7, with a possible D match to TRBD1 (6 bases). This sequence was found in a woman in her thirties or forties in good health. Some clones in this sample may be carry-over from other donors' samples. The CDR3 sequence: CASSHREREQYF. DNA for the CDR3: TGTGCCAGCAGCCACAGGGAGCGCGAGCAGTACTTC.